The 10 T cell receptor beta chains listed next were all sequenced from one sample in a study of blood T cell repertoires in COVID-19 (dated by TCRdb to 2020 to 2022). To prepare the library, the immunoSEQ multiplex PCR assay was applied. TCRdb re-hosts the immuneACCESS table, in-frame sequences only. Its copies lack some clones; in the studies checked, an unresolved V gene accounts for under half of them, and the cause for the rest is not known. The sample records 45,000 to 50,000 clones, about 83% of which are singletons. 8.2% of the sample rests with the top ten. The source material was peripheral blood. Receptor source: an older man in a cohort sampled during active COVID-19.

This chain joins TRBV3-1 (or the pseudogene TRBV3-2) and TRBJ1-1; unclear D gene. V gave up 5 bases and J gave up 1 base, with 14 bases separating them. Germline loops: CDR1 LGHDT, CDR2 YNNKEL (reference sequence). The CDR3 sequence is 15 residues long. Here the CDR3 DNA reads TGTGCCAGCAGCGGTTGGCAGAAAAGGAACACTGAAGCTTTCTTT. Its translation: CASSGWQKRNTEAFF.

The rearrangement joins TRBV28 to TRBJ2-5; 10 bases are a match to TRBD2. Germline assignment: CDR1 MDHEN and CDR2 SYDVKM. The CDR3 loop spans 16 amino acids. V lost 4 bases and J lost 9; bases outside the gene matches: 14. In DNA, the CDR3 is TGTGCCAGCAGTTCAGGGAGAAGCGGGGGGGGCAGGTCCCAGTACTTC. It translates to CASSSGRSGGGRSQYF.

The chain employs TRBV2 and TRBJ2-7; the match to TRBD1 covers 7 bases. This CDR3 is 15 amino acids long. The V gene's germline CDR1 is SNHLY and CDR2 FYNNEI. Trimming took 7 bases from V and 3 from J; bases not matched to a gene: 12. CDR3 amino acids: CASTGRWQGDYEQYF. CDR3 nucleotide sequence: TGTGCCAGCACCGGAAGGTGGCAGGGGGACTACGAGCAGTACTTC.

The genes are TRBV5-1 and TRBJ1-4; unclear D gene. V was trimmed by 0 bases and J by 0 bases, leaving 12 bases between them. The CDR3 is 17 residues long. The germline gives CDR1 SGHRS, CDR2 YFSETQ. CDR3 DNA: TGCGCCAGCAGCTTGGCGGGAAATAGTGCAACTAATGAAAAACTGTTTTTT. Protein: CASSLAGNSATNEKLFF.

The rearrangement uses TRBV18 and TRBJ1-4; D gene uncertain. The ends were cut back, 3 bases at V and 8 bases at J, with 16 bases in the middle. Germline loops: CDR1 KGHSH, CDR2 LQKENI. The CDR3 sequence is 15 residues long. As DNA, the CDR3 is TGTGCCAGCTCACCCCGGAGGGCCGATGGGGAAAAACTGTTTTTT. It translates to CASSPRRADGEKLFF.

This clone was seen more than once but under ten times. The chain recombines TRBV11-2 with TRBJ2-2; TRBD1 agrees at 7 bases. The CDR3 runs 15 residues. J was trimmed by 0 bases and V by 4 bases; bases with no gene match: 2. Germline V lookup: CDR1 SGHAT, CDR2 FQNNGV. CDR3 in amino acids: CASSYGTANTGELFF. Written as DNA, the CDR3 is TGTGCCAGCAGCTATGGGACAGCGAACACCGGGGAGCTGTTTTTT.

DNA of the CDR3: TGTGCCAGCAGCGTATACGGCGGGAGAGACCAAGAGACCCAGTACTTC. This codes for CASSVYGGRDQETQYF. The chain recombines TRBV9 with TRBJ2-5; 7 positions match TRBD2. The junction had 6 bases not matched to a gene; V was cut back by 1 base and J by 0 bases. Per germline, CDR1 SGDLS and CDR2 YYNGEE. This CDR3 has 16 residues.

The DNA for the CDR3 is TGCACCAGCAGCCAAGATGAAGCGGAGAACACCGGGGAGCTGTTTTTT. This gives the protein CTSSQDEAENTGELFF. The chain recombines TRBV1 with TRBJ2-2; TRBD2 is the table's D call and was not checked against the DNA. TRBV1 is a pseudogene segment. This CDR3 has 16 residues.

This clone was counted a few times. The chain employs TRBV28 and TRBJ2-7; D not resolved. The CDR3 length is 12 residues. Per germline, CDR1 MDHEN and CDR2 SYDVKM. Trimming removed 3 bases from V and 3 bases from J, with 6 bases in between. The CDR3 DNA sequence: TGTGCCAGCAGTTTCCAGAACTACGAGCAGTACTTC. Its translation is CASSFQNYEQYF.

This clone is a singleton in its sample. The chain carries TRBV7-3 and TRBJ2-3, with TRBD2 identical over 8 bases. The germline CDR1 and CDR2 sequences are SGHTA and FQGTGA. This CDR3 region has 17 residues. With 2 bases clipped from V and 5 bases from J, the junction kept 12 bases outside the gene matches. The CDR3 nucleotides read TGTGCCAGCAGCTTACGAGCGGGGGCCCCGGAGGGAGATACGCAGTATTTT. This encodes CASSLRAGAPEGDTQYF.